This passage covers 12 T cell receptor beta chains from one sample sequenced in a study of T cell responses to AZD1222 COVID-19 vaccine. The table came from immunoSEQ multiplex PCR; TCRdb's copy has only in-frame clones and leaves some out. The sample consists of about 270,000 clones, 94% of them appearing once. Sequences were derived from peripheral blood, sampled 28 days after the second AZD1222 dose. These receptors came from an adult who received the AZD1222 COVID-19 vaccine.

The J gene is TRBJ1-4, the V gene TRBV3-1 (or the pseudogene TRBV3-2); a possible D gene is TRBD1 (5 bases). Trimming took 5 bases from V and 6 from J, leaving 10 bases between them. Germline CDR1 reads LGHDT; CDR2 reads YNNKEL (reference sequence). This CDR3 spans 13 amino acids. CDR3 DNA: TGTGCCAGCAGCACCTTAGGGGATGAAAAACTGTTTTTT. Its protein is CASSTLGDEKLFF.

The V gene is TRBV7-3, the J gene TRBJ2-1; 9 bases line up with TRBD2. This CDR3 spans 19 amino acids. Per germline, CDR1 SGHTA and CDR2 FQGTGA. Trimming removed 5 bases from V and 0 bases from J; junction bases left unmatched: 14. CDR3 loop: CASSPSSGASSPSYNEQFF. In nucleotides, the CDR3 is TGTGCCAGCAGCCCTTCTAGCGGGGCCTCAAGTCCCTCCTACAATGAGCAGTTCTTC.

CDR3 sequence reads: CASSNLVVHNEQFF. CDR3 nucleotides: TGTGCCAGCAGCAACCTGGTAGTCCACAATGAGCAGTTCTTC. The chain carries TRBV9 and TRBJ2-1; D is uncertain. Per the germline V gene, CDR1 is SGDLS and CDR2 is YYNGEE. The CDR3 sequence is 14 residues long. V lost 4 bases and J lost 5, with 13 bases in between.

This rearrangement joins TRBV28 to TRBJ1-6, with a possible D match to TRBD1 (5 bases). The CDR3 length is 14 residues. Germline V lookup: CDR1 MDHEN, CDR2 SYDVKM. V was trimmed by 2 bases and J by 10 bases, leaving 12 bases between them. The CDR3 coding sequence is TGTGCCAGCAGTTTAGGCCAGGGCGGCTCACCCCTCCACTTT. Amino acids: CASSLGQGGSPLHF.

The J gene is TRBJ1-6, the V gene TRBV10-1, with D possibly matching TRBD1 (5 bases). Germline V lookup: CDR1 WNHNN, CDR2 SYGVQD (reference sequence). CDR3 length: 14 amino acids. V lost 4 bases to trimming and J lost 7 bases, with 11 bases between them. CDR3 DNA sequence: TGCGCCAGCAGTGCGGGGCCTAACAATTCACCCCTCCACTTT. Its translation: CASSAGPNNSPLHF.

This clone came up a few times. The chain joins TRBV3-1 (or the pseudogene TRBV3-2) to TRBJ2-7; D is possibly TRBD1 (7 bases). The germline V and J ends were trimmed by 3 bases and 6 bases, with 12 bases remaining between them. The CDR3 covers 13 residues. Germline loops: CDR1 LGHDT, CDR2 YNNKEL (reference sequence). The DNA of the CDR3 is TGTGCCAGCAGCCAGCACAGGGGAGGCGAGCAGTACTTC. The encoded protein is CASSQHRGGEQYF.

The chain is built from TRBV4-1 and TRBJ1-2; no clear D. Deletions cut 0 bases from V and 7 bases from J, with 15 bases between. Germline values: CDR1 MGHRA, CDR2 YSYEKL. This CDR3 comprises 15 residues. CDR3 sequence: CASSQENWRTAGYTF. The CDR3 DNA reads TGCGCCAGCAGCCAAGAGAACTGGAGGACTGCTGGCTACACCTTC.

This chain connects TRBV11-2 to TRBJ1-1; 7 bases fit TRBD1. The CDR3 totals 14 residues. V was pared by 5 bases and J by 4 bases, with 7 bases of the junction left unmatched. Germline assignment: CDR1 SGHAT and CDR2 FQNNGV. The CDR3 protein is CASSRDRASTEAFF. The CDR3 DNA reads TGTGCCAGCAGCCGTGACAGGGCGAGCACTGAAGCTTTCTTT.

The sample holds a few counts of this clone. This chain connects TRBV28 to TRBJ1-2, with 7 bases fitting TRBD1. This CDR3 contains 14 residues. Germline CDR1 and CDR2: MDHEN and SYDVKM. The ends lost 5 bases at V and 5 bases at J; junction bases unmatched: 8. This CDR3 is CASSQQGLGYGYTF. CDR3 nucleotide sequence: TGTGCCAGCAGTCAACAGGGGTTAGGGTATGGCTACACCTTC.

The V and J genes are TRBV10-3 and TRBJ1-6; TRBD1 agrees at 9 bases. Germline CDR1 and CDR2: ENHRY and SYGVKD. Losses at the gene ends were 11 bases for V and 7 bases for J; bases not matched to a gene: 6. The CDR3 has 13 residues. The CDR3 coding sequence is TGTGCCGGAAAGGGACAGGGAAATTCACCCCTCCACTTT. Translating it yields CAGKGQGNSPLHF.

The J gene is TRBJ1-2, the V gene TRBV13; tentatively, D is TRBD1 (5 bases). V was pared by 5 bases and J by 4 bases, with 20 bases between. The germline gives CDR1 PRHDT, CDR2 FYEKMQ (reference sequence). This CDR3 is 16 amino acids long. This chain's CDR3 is CASSLRAGRGSYGYTF. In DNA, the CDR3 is TGTGCCAGCAGCCTAAGGGCAGGACGGGGGAGCTATGGCTACACCTTC.

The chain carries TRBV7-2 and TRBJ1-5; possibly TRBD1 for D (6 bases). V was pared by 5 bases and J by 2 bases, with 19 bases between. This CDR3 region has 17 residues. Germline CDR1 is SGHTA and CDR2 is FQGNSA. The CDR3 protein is CASSIQGGDGGNQPQHF. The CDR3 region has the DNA TGTGCCAGCAGCATACAGGGTGGGGACGGGGGCAATCAGCCCCAGCATTTT.